The source of this T cell receptor (beta chain) is a study of cytomegalovirus exposure and HLA in healthy donors. Study context: About 179 million T cells yielded some 120 million unique TCR beta sequences in earlier analysis.

Comment on this clone: Antigen unknown.

All donors participated as healthy donors of bone marrow. Study observations and caveats: As immune exposure information, only CMV serostatus was available. Sequencing probably produced one cluster of sequence variants that were highly shared.

With 60 Vbeta and 13 Jbeta primers, the PCR was carried out. Profiling relied on immunoSEQ multiplex PCR, and the TCRdb table lists in-frame clones only, not all of them. The sample yields under 200,000 clones, 60% to 80% seen once. This clonotype originated in a woman in her twenties or thirties in good health and CMV-seronegative. What was sequenced was PBMCs.

CDR3 DNA: TGTGCCAGCAGCTTGCAACTAGCGGAACACGAGCAGTACTTC. Amino acids: CASSLQLAEHEQYF. The rearrangement joins TRBV5-4 to TRBJ2-5, with TRBD2 identical over 8 bases. Near its end, the DNA agrees better with TRBJ2-7, so the J call may be wrong. The CDR3 consists of 14 residues. Germline loops: CDR1 SGHNT, CDR2 YYREEE (reference sequence).